This T cell receptor (beta chain) was captured in a study of blood T cell repertoires in COVID-19. About the research overall: The United States, Italy and Spain were the sources of the acute and convalescent COVID-19 samples. In each case, the material was cDNA or gDNA derived from T cells, B-cell-depleted T cells, or PBMCs.

In the authors' workflow: Amplification from reference gene primers served as the basis for estimated nucleated cell counts. Using immunoSEQ multiplex PCR, the repertoire was profiled, and TCRdb retains in-frame clones only, with some absent. That table gives V, J and clone size, and the DNA gave D and trimming. The repertoire holds some 29,000 clones, roughly nine tenths seen once, with 16% in the top ten. Comments on this clone: Other DNA sequences in this sample translate to the same CDR3.

This CDR3 comprises 14 residues. Germline CDR1 SGHRS, CDR2 YFSETQ. The V end lost 0 bases, the J end lost 0 bases, and 7 bases lay between the germline ends. Sequencing was done on a sample of peripheral blood. The clonotype originates from a human donor in a cohort sampled during active COVID-19. The V and J genes are TRBV5-1 and TRBJ2-7, with D perhaps matching TRBD2 (5 bases). CDR3 nucleotide sequence: TGCGCCAGCAGCTTGGGGACTGTCTCCTACGAGCAGTACTTC. It codes for CASSLGTVSYEQYF. The entire variable domain, with the rest obtained from reference TRBV5-1 and TRBJ2-7, is as follows: KAGVTQTPRYLIKTRGQQVTLSCSPISGHRSVSWYQQTPGQGLQFLFEYFSETQRNKGNFPGRFSGRQFSNSRSEMNVSTLELGDSALYLCASSLGTVSYEQYFGPGTRLTVT.